These 21 T cell receptor beta chains came from one sample sequenced in a study of T cell responses to AZD1222 COVID-19 vaccine. Repertoires were generated with immunoSEQ multiplex PCR, while TCRdb's copy carries only in-frame clones and drops some. The top ten clones hold 1.3% of a sample with 150,000 to 200,000 clones, 92% of them seen once. Sequencing used peripheral blood, obtained 28 days after the second AZD1222 dose. These receptors all stem from an adult who received the AZD1222 COVID-19 vaccine.

The gene calls are TRBV12-3 or TRBV12-4 and TRBJ1-2; weak D call: TRBD1 (5 bases). V shed 5 bases and J shed 0 bases, with 7 bases lying between them. This CDR3 comprises 13 residues. The DNA for the CDR3 is TGTGCCAGCAGTGACAGACCTAACTATGGCTACACCTTC. The encoded protein is CASSDRPNYGYTF.

This chain joins TRBV7-2 and TRBJ2-5, with D possibly TRBD2 on 6 matching bases. V shed 5 bases and J shed 4 bases, with 11 bases lying between them. The CDR3 is 13 amino acids. From germline, CDR1 is SGHTA and CDR2 FQGNSA. Here the CDR3 reads CASSGGFLETQYF. CDR3 sequence (DNA): TGTGCCAGCAGCGGAGGGTTTCTAGAGACCCAGTACTTC.

This sequence joins TRBV30 and TRBJ2-3; tentative D call: TRBD2 (6 bases). Trimming removed 0 bases from V and 0 bases from J, with 7 bases in between. CDR1 and CDR2 from the germline V gene are GTSNPN and SVGIG (reference sequence). The CDR3 is 14 amino acids. The CDR3 DNA reads as TGTGCCTGGAGTGTGGGACTCAGCACAGATACGCAGTATTTT. Its translation is CAWSVGLSTDTQYF.

CDR3 in amino acids: CASSEPQGWGDTEAFF. CDR3 nucleotides: TGTGCCAGCAGTGAACCCCAGGGCTGGGGGGACACTGAAGCTTTCTTT. This chain connects TRBV6-1 to TRBJ1-1, with a weak D call TRBD1 (5 bases). The CDR3 spans 16 residues. The germline CDR1 and CDR2 sequences are MNHNS and SASEGT. The V end lost 2 bases, the J end lost 3 bases, and 16 bases lay between the germline ends.

This chain uses TRBV4-1 with TRBJ1-1; 8 nucleotides agree with TRBD1. This CDR3 comprises 14 residues. V lost 0 bases, J lost 9 bases, and 6 bases stayed unmatched. In germline, CDR1 is MGHRA, CDR2 YSYEKL. The CDR3 loop reads CASSQDAGTGQAFF. CDR3 coding DNA: TGCGCCAGCAGCCAAGATGCCGGGACAGGCCAAGCTTTCTTT.

This chain links TRBV7-2 with TRBJ1-2; 7 nucleotides align to TRBD1. The CDR3 extends over 14 amino acids. Trimming took 1 base from V and 7 from J; bases not matched to a gene: 6. Germline loops: CDR1 SGHTA, CDR2 FQGNSA. The CDR3, as DNA: TGTGCCAGCAGCTTAGGCAGGGGGGTCGCTGGCTACACCTTC. It encodes CASSLGRGVAGYTF.

V usage is TRBV19 and J usage is TRBJ1-1, with TRBD1 identical over 7 bases. Unmatched junction bases numbered 13, after V lost 4 bases and J lost 5 bases. This CDR3 is built from 16 residues. CDR1 and CDR2 (germline): LNHDA, SQIVND (reference sequence). Written as DNA, the CDR3 is TGTGCCAGTAGTACCGACACTACCCTCAGGGGGACTGAAGCTTTCTTT. It yields the protein CASSTDTTLRGTEAFF.

The chain couples TRBV5-5 to TRBJ2-7; 9 positions agree with TRBD2. This CDR3 contains 15 residues. Trimming took 4 bases from V and 3 from J; bases not matched to a gene: 8. Germline CDR1 and CDR2: SGHKS and YYEKEE (reference sequence). DNA for the CDR3: TGTGCCAGCAGCCCACGACTAGCGGCAGACTACGAGCAGTACTTC. As protein: CASSPRLAADYEQYF. The full variable domain, with the rest looked up from reference TRBV5-5 and TRBJ2-7, is DAGVTQSPTHLIKTRGQQVTLRCSPISGHKSVSWYQQVLGQGPQFIFQYYEKEERGRGNFPDRFSARQFPNYSSELNVNALLLGDSALYLCASSPRLAADYEQYFGPGTRLTVT.

The chain has TRBV11-3 and TRBJ1-5; D gene unclear. Per the germline V gene, CDR1 is SGHNT and CDR2 is YENEEA. Trimming removed 5 bases from V and 8 bases from J, with 19 bases in between. This CDR3 comprises 15 residues. The CDR3 sequence is CASSPSGSQRKPQHF. The CDR3, as DNA: TGTGCCAGCAGCCCGTCGGGTTCACAAAGAAAGCCCCAGCATTTT.

V is TRBV30 and J is TRBJ2-1; no definite D call. The CDR3 sequence is 11 residues long. The V gene's germline CDR1 is GTSNPN and CDR2 SVGIG (reference sequence). Trimming removed 4 bases at V and 2 bases at J, with 3 bases between. CDR3 in amino acids: CAWTAYNEQFF. The CDR3 DNA sequence: TGTGCCTGGACAGCCTACAATGAGCAGTTCTTC.

This sequence joins TRBV5-1 and TRBJ2-3; a possible D gene is TRBD1 (5 bases). In germline, CDR1 is SGHRS, CDR2 YFSETQ. Trimming cost V 3 bases and J 3 bases, with 11 bases left between them. This CDR3 is 14 amino acids long. The CDR3, as DNA: TGCGCCAGCAGCTCCCAACAGGCGACAGATACGCAGTATTTT. It encodes CASSSQQATDTQYF.

This chain joins TRBV12-3 or TRBV12-4 and TRBJ1-1; tentative D call: TRBD1 (6 bases). V lost 6 bases, J lost 3 bases, and 11 bases lay in between. This CDR3 comprises 13 residues. Written as DNA, the CDR3 is TGTGCCAGCAGGACACGGGGGCACACTGAAGCTTTCTTT. Encoded protein: CASRTRGHTEAFF.

The chain joins TRBV11-2 to TRBJ2-7, with 7 nucleotides matching TRBD2. The ends lost 5 bases at V and 9 bases at J; junction bases unmatched: 19. Germline V gene lookup returns CDR1 SGHAT and CDR2 FQNNGV. The CDR3 is 16 amino acids. In DNA form, the CDR3 reads TGTGCCAGCAGCCTACGGGGAGGGGTCCCTCTGGCCGTGCAGTACTTC. It translates to CASSLRGGVPLAVQYF.

The genes are TRBV15 and TRBJ1-2; 9 bases agree with TRBD1. The CDR3 has 17 residues. Trimming removed 5 bases from V and 7 bases from J; junction bases left unmatched: 17. Germline CDR1 is LNHNV and CDR2 is YYDKDF (reference sequence). Here the CDR3 reads CATSPRDRVPDLSGYTF. CDR3 DNA: TGTGCCACCAGCCCAAGGGACAGGGTTCCGGACTTGAGTGGCTACACCTTC.

The genes are TRBV5-4 and TRBJ2-5; 9 nucleotides agree with TRBD1. From germline, CDR1 is SGHNT and CDR2 YYREEE (reference sequence). J was trimmed by 4 bases and V by 4 bases; bases with no gene match: 11. The CDR3 extends over 16 amino acids. The CDR3 nucleotides read TGTGCCAGCAGCGATCCGGGACAGGGCTGGGGAGAGACCCAGTACTTC. Amino acids: CASSDPGQGWGETQYF.

The CDR3 nucleotides read TGTGCCAGCTCACCCGTAGCAGGGGCCCCAACTAATGAAAAACTGTTTTTT. It codes for CASSPVAGAPTNEKLFF. The chain joins TRBV18 to TRBJ1-4; D might be TRBD1 (6 bases). Germline V gene lookup returns CDR1 KGHSH and CDR2 LQKENI. This CDR3 region has 17 residues. V lost 3 bases, J lost 0 bases, and 14 bases lay in between.

The chain is built from TRBV4-2 and TRBJ1-4, with unresolved D. The CDR3 loop spans 13 amino acids. The V gene lost 0 bases and the J gene lost 8 bases, with 7 bases spanning the gap. The germline V gene encodes CDR1 LGHNA and CDR2 YNFKEQ. CDR3 DNA sequence: TGTGCCAGCAGCCAAGAAGTGGGCGAAAAACTGTTTTTT. The encoded protein is CASSQEVGEKLFF.

This clone was seen a handful of times. The gene calls are TRBV27 and TRBJ1-4, with TRBD1 matching over 7 bases. This CDR3 contains 17 residues. Germline V gene data show CDR1 as MNHEY and CDR2 as SMNVEV (reference sequence). With 3 bases clipped from V and 2 bases from J, the junction kept 9 bases outside the gene matches. The CDR3 DNA sequence: TGTGCCAGCAGTTTCCCCGTGACAGGGAACACTAATGAAAAACTGTTTTTT. It specifies CASSFPVTGNTNEKLFF.

The genes are TRBV4-1 and TRBJ1-3; TRBD1 agrees at 9 bases. Germline lookup yields CDR1 MGHRA and CDR2 YSYEKL. V shed 4 bases, J shed 4 bases, and the junction held 5 bases outside the gene matches. The CDR3 length is 15 residues. The CDR3 nucleotides are TGCGCCAGCAGCCCACAGGGGGCGATCGGAAACACCATATATTTT. Translation: CASSPQGAIGNTIYF.

V gene TRBV5-1 combines with J gene TRBJ2-5, with 10 bases aligning to TRBD2. The CDR3 contains 13 residues. Germline loops: CDR1 SGHRS, CDR2 YFSETQ. Trimming at V came to 4 bases and at J to 5 bases, leaving 2 bases not matched to a gene. CDR3 DNA sequence: TGCGCCAGCAGCCCGGGACTAGCGGAGACCCAGTACTTC. Protein product: CASSPGLAETQYF. Full variable domain (outside the CDR3, taken from reference TRBV5-1 and TRBJ2-5): KAGVTQTPRYLIKTRGQQVTLSCSPISGHRSVSWYQQTPGQGLQFLFEYFSETQRNKGNFPGRFSGRQFSNSRSEMNVSTLELGDSALYLCASSPGLAETQYFGPGTRLLVL.

The rearrangement links TRBV27 to TRBJ1-1; no clear D. CDR1 MNHEY and CDR2 SMNVEV come from the germline V gene (reference sequence). V lost 6 bases and J lost 7, with 15 bases in between. The CDR3 length is 13 residues. CDR3 loop: CASSLNTAGEAFF. The CDR3 DNA follows: TGTGCCAGCAGCCTAAACACGGCGGGTGAAGCTTTCTTT.